This record looks at one T cell receptor (beta chain) sequence and its context. No antigen is known for it. Unmatched junction bases numbered 11, after V lost 0 bases and J lost 6 bases. The germline V gene encodes CDR1 MRHNA and CDR2 SNTAGT. The CDR3 sequence is 17 residues long. The template was genomic DNA from peripheral blood, not RNA. Rearranged V-D-J TRB sequences were amplified with a mixed TRB-A/B primer pool. TCRdb ran MiXCR on the multiplex PCR reads and lists one entry per CDR3 protein. Of some 10,000 distinct CDR3 sequences listed, approximately 29% are singletons. The sample belongs to a study of T cell repertoires in aging, cancer and after chemotherapy. Study observations and caveats: Age-matched healthy donors had significantly more diverse, less clonal blood TCR repertoires than untreated cancer patients. The repertoire data cannot show anything about immunological memory following chemotherapy.

Sequencing was done on a sample of blood. The chain combines TRBV6-4 with TRBJ2-3; 8 bases match TRBD2. This receptor was taken from a human donor in good health. The donor label of this sample is uncertain. The CDR3: CASSDSLAGIGQDTQYF. CDR3 DNA: TGTGCCAGCAGTGACTCATTAGCGGGGATCGGTCAGGATACGCAGTATTTT.